The 21 T cell receptor beta chains reported below all come from one sample, sequenced in a study of T cell responses to AZD1222 COVID-19 vaccine. The data were produced by immunoSEQ multiplex PCR, yet TCRdb's version contains in-frame clones alone and is incomplete. The table shows about 180,000 clones, with 90% occurring only once. The sequenced sample was peripheral blood, obtained on day 0 of AZD1222 vaccination. The source is an adult in good health.

The rearrangement joins TRBV9 to TRBJ2-5, with 14 bases lining up with TRBD2. The V and J ends lost 0 bases and 5 bases, in that order; junction bases with no gene match: 3. This CDR3 spans 16 amino acids. Germline loops: CDR1 SGDLS, CDR2 YYNGEE. In DNA form, the CDR3 reads TGTGCCAGCAGCGTAGGACTAGCGGGGGGGAGGGAGACCCAGTACTTC. Its translation is CASSVGLAGGRETQYF.

This clone was counted between two and nine times. The chain recombines TRBV6-5 with TRBJ2-7; 9 nucleotides match TRBD2. The CDR3 consists of 14 residues. V lost 5 bases to trimming and J lost 6 bases; unmatched junction nucleotides: 8. The germline V gene has CDR1 MNHEY and CDR2 SVGAGI. CDR3 sequence (DNA): TGTGCCAGCAGTCATAGCGGGGGCCCCTCCGAGCAGTACTTC. Its translation is CASSHSGGPSEQYF.

The chain combines TRBV4-1 with TRBJ2-1; 9 positions match TRBD1. The V and J ends lost 2 bases and 8 bases, in that order; junction bases with no gene match: 10. The CDR3 spans 16 residues. Per germline, CDR1 MGHRA and CDR2 YSYEKL. Here the CDR3 DNA reads TGCGCCAGCAGCCAACAACCGGACAGGGGCGGTGATGAGCAGTTCTTC. This translates into CASSQQPDRGGDEQFF.

The CDR3 is CASSTWGGPVDTQYF. The CDR3 DNA reads as TGTGCCAGTAGTACTTGGGGGGGGCCGGTAGATACGCAGTATTTT. The rearrangement joins TRBV19 to TRBJ2-3; possible D gene TRBD2, 7 bases. With 4 bases removed from V and 5 bases from J, the gap between germline ends came to 16 bases. The CDR3 is 15 amino acids. Germline CDR1 LNHDA, CDR2 SQIVND (reference sequence).

The genes are TRBV7-3 and TRBJ2-3; a possible D gene is TRBD2 (7 bases). With 5 bases removed from V and 3 bases from J, the gap between germline ends came to 24 bases. CDR3 length: 18 amino acids. Germline lookup yields CDR1 SGHTA and CDR2 FQGTGA. In nucleotides, the CDR3 is TGTGCCAGCAGCCTCCTAGCGGTACAGGGTGAGAGGACAGATACGCAGTATTTT. It encodes CASSLLAVQGERTDTQYF.

The chain carries TRBV7-9 and TRBJ2-5, with 8 bases matching TRBD2. The V and J ends lost 5 bases and 4 bases, in that order; junction bases with no gene match: 9. The germline CDR1 and CDR2 sequences are SEHNR and FQNEAQ (reference sequence). There are 15 residues in the CDR3. The CDR3 protein is CASSALTGGPETQYF. DNA for the CDR3: TGTGCCAGCAGCGCCCTAACGGGGGGGCCAGAGACCCAGTACTTC.

This rearrangement joins TRBV7-9 to TRBJ2-7; a possible D gene is TRBD2 (6 bases). The germline CDR1 and CDR2 sequences are SEHNR and FQNEAQ (reference sequence). Between the trimmed V and J ends, which lost 5 bases and 5 bases, there was a span of 19 bases. This CDR3 comprises 15 residues. CDR3 sequence reads: CASSKPGALSHEQYF. The CDR3 region has the DNA TGTGCCAGCAGCAAACCGGGAGCCCTTAGCCACGAGCAGTACTTC.

The chain couples TRBV19 to TRBJ2-2; 8 nucleotides line up with TRBD1. V lost 3 bases to trimming and J lost 6 bases; unmatched junction nucleotides: 3. Per germline, CDR1 LNHDA and CDR2 SQIVND (reference sequence). The CDR3 is made up of 14 amino acids. This CDR3 is CASSIQGAPGELFF. The CDR3, as DNA: TGTGCCAGTAGTATTCAGGGGGCTCCCGGGGAGCTGTTTTTT.

The genes are TRBV4-2 and TRBJ1-1; TRBD1 agrees at 7 bases. Germline CDR1 is LGHNA and CDR2 is YNFKEQ. The CDR3 is 15 amino acids. The trim removed 0 bases at V and 2 bases at J, leaving 3 bases unmatched. CDR3 region: CASSQEGQTNTEAFF. Here the CDR3 DNA reads TGTGCCAGCAGCCAAGAGGGACAGACTAACACTGAAGCTTTCTTT.

The chain joins TRBV14 to TRBJ2-2, with 12 nucleotides matching TRBD1. CDR3 length equals 19 residues. V lost 2 bases, J lost 1 base, and 8 bases stayed unmatched. Germline CDR1 and CDR2: SGHDN and FVKESK. CDR3 in amino acids: CASSQPPGQGAWNTGELFF. In nucleotides, the CDR3 is TGTGCCAGCAGCCAACCTCCGGGACAGGGGGCGTGGAACACCGGGGAGCTGTTTTTT.

The V call is TRBV18, the J call TRBJ2-5; 11 bases are shared with TRBD2. The CDR3 is 17 amino acids. Germline V lookup: CDR1 KGHSH, CDR2 LQKENI. Trimming took 4 bases from V and 1 from J; bases not matched to a gene: 8. CDR3 nucleotides: TGTGCCAGCTCACTCGAGGGACTAGCGGCTACCCAAGAGACCCAGTACTTC. It specifies CASSLEGLAATQETQYF.

This clone appeared once. This chain connects TRBV18 to TRBJ1-1; TRBD1 is a possible D gene (6 bases). V gave up 11 bases and J gave up 4 bases, with 14 bases separating them. The length of the CDR3 is 12 residues. Germline CDR1 is KGHSH and CDR2 is LQKENI. CDR3 protein: CAGEGGGTEAFF. The CDR3 region has the DNA TGTGCCGGCGAGGGGGGTGGCACTGAAGCTTTCTTT.

The rearrangement uses TRBV6-5 and TRBJ1-1; no firm D call. This CDR3 contains 12 residues. CDR1 is MNHEY, CDR2 SVGAGI, per germline. With 5 bases removed from V and 6 bases from J, the gap between germline ends came to 10 bases. The DNA for the CDR3 is TGTGCCAGCAGTAACCGGAGGGCTGAAGCTTTCTTT. Its protein is CASSNRRAEAFF.

The chain joins TRBV29-1 to TRBJ2-3, with D unclear. V lost 3 bases to trimming and J lost 2 bases, with 6 bases between them. Germline loops: CDR1 SQVTM, CDR2 ANQGSEA. The CDR3 extends over 12 amino acids. The CDR3 nucleotides read TGCAGCGTTGAGGGGAACACAGATACGCAGTATTTT. It is translated as CSVEGNTDTQYF.

This chain links TRBV11-2 with TRBJ2-7; D perhaps matches TRBD1 (6 bases). The CDR3 has 13 residues. V was shortened by 1 base and J by 3 bases, with 7 bases between the two germline ends. Germline CDR1 is SGHAT and CDR2 is FQNNGV. Here the CDR3 reads CASSLGGGYEQYF. The CDR3 DNA follows: TGTGCCAGCAGCTTAGGAGGGGGCTACGAGCAGTACTTC.

V usage is TRBV21-1 and J usage is TRBJ2-7. TRBV21-1 counts as a pseudogene. The CDR3 consists of 17 residues. CDR3: CASSKPLWPAPSYEQYF. The CDR3 DNA reads TGTGCCAGCAGCAAACCCCTCTGGCCAGCACCATCCTACGAGCAGTACTTC.

The chain links TRBV5-1 to TRBJ1-1, with 7 bases matching TRBD1. CDR3 length equals 15 residues. Germline V gene lookup returns CDR1 SGHRS and CDR2 YFSETQ. J gave up 6 bases and V 4 bases, and 12 bases lay outside the gene matches. CDR3 region: CASSEDVGTVSEAFF. The DNA of the CDR3 is TGCGCCAGCAGCGAAGACGTAGGGACAGTCTCTGAAGCTTTCTTT.

The rearrangement uses TRBV7-9 and TRBJ1-2; D perhaps matches TRBD1 (5 bases). Trimming left V 5 bases short and J 4 bases short, with 14 bases between. CDR1 and CDR2 from the germline V gene are SEHNR and FQNEAQ (reference sequence). The CDR3 length is 14 residues. CDR3 sequence: CASSPGLVSYGYTF. CDR3 nucleotide sequence: TGTGCCAGCAGCCCAGGGCTCGTTAGCTATGGCTACACCTTC.

The V call is TRBV18, the J call TRBJ2-7; no clear D. The V gene lost 10 bases and the J gene lost 0 bases, with 16 bases spanning the gap. Per germline, CDR1 KGHSH and CDR2 LQKENI. The CDR3 is 14 amino acids. As DNA, the CDR3 is TGTGCCACCTCCTTAGTTCCGGACTCCTACGAGCAGTACTTC. Amino acid sequence: CATSLVPDSYEQYF.

The chain employs TRBV3-1 (or the pseudogene TRBV3-2) and TRBJ2-2; TRBD1 matches at 10 bases. Looked up from germline, CDR1 is LGHDT and CDR2 is YNNKEL (reference sequence). The CDR3 runs to 13 residues. With 11 bases clipped from V and 3 bases from J, the junction kept 3 bases outside the gene matches. The CDR3 sequence: CAVGTGDTGELFF. In nucleotides, the CDR3 is TGTGCCGTGGGGACAGGGGACACCGGGGAGCTGTTTTTT.

This clone showed up just once. The V gene is TRBV5-1, the J gene TRBJ1-2; D ambiguous. V dropped 5 bases and J dropped 1 base, with 12 bases sitting between them. CDR3 length equals 14 residues. Germline CDR1 and CDR2: SGHRS and YFSETQ. This CDR3 is CASRSSGFNYGYTF. The DNA of the CDR3 is TGCGCCAGCAGGTCTTCAGGATTTAACTATGGCTACACCTTC.